The next 8 T cell receptor beta chains were all read from a single sample in a study of blood T cell repertoires in COVID-19. The repertoire was sequenced with immunoSEQ multiplex PCR; TCRdb's copy has only in-frame clones and lacks some. The sample has 60,000 to 70,000 clones, roughly 80% seen once; the top ten hold roughly 9.2%. Sequencing used peripheral blood. The receptor source for this set is a man between 50 and 59 years old with active COVID-19.

The CDR3 DNA reads TGTGCCAGCAGCGGAGGGGAGACTGAAGCTTTCTTT. This sequence encodes CASSGGETEAFF. V is TRBV11-2 and J is TRBJ1-1; D might be TRBD1 (5 bases). CDR3 length: 12 amino acids. V was pared by 5 bases and J by 5 bases, with 9 bases between. Per the germline V gene, CDR1 is SGHAT and CDR2 is FQNNGV.

The chain employs TRBV5-5 and TRBJ1-5, with a weak D call TRBD1 (6 bases). This CDR3 has 13 amino acids. Trimming left V 3 bases short and J 4 bases short, with 8 bases between. Germline values: CDR1 SGHKS, CDR2 YYEKEE (reference sequence). CDR3 amino acids: CASSSRGNQPQHF. The CDR3 nucleotides are TGTGCCAGCAGCTCCAGGGGAAATCAGCCCCAGCATTTT.

The chain links TRBV6-5 to TRBJ2-7, with D possibly TRBD1 on 6 matching bases. Per the germline V gene, CDR1 is MNHEY and CDR2 is SVGAGI. The V end was cut by 10 bases, the J end by 2 bases, with 12 bases between. This CDR3 has 12 amino acids. This CDR3 reads CATKDSPYEQYF. DNA of the CDR3: TGTGCCACCAAGGACAGCCCCTACGAGCAGTACTTC.

The chain combines TRBV19 with TRBJ2-7; D call uncertain. The CDR3 contains 13 residues. Looked up from germline, CDR1 is LNHDA and CDR2 is SQIVND (reference sequence). Trimming shortened V by 6 bases and J by 6 bases, and 15 bases separated the two germline ends. The CDR3, as DNA: TGTGCCAGTAGCTCCGGGTATAATGCCGAGCAGTACTTC. Its translation is CASSSGYNAEQYF.

V usage is TRBV7-9 and J usage is TRBJ2-7; D gene ambiguous. CDR3 length equals 12 residues. Trimming took off 6 bases at V and 6 bases at J, with 12 bases between the two ends. Germline V gene lookup returns CDR1 SEHNR and CDR2 FQNEAQ (reference sequence). CDR3 amino acids: CASRRDQAEQYF. The CDR3 DNA is TGTGCCAGCAGACGAGACCAGGCCGAGCAGTACTTC.

The chain carries TRBV7-9 and TRBJ2-3; D perhaps matches TRBD1 (5 bases). The CDR3 has 16 amino acids. The V gene's germline CDR1 is SEHNR and CDR2 FQNEAQ (reference sequence). The V gene lost 7 bases and the J gene lost 6 bases, with 23 bases spanning the gap. CDR3 in amino acids: CASTYLDQFGADTQYF. The CDR3 DNA reads TGTGCCAGCACCTACCTTGACCAGTTTGGGGCGGATACGCAGTATTTT.

This clone was seen a single time. The rearrangement uses TRBV6-5 and TRBJ2-1; D perhaps matches TRBD2 (6 bases). V gave up 9 bases and J gave up 13 bases, with 22 bases separating them. Germline-derived CDR1 and CDR2 are MNHEY and SVGAGI. The CDR3 covers 13 residues. This CDR3 reads CASPKPGLRPQFF. In DNA, the CDR3 is TGTGCCAGTCCAAAGCCGGGACTGAGACCCCAGTTCTTC.

This clone was found once. This rearrangement joins TRBV5-4 to TRBJ2-7; TRBD2 agrees at 8 bases. Trimming at V came to 5 bases and at J to 3 bases, leaving 16 bases not matched to a gene. This CDR3 is built from 17 residues. Looked up from germline, CDR1 is SGHNT and CDR2 is YYREEE (reference sequence). The CDR3 coding sequence is TGTGCCAGCAGTTCCGGGACTAGTGTCCTCGCGAACTACGAGCAGTACTTC. Its protein is CASSSGTSVLANYEQYF. Together with reference TRBV5-4 and TRBJ2-7, the CDR3 gives the full variable domain: ETGVTQSPTHLIKTRGQQVTLRCSSQSGHNTVSWYQQALGQGPQFIFQYYREEENGRGNFPPRFSGLQFPNYSSELNVNALELDDSALYLCASSSGTSVLANYEQYFGPGTRLTVT.